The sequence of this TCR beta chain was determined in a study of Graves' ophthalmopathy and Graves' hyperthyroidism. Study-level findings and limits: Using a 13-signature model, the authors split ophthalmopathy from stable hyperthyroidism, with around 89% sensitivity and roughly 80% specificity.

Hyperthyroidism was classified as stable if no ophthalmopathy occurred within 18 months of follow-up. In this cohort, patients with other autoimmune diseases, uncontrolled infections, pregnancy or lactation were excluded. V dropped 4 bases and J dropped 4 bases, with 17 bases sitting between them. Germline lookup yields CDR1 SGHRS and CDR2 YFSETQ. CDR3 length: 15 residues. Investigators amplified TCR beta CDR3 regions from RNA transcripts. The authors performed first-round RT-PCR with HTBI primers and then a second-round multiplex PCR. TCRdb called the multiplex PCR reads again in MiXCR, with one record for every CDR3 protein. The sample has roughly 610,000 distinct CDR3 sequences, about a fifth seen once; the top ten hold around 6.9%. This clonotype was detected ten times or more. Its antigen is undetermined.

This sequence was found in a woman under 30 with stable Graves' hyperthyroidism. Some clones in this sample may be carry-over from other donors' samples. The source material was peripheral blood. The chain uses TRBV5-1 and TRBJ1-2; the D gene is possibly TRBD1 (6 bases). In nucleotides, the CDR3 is TGCGCCAGCAGCATCGAGGGGGGTGGTGGCTATGGCTACACCTTC. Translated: CASSIEGGGGYGYTF.